Included here is one T cell receptor (beta chain) sequence, with context. These data are taken from a study of control samples from healthy donors and cancer patients. Data came from immunoSEQ multiplex PCR; TCRdb stores just in-frame clones and leaves some out. Seen here are about 120,000 clones, about 93% observed once, and the top ten hold roughly 2.7%. Looked up from germline, CDR1 is LGHDT and CDR2 is YNNKEL (reference sequence). V was cut by 1 base and J by 7 bases, with 13 bases left in between. This CDR3 is 14 amino acids long. This receptor was identified in a man aged 35-49 years in good health. J is TRBJ1-2 and V is TRBV3-1 (or the pseudogene TRBV3-2); D gene uncertain. The sample was blood. DNA of the CDR3: TGTGCCAGCAGCCAAGGAGGAACGTCTGGTGGCTACACCTTC. This gives the protein CASSQGGTSGGYTF.